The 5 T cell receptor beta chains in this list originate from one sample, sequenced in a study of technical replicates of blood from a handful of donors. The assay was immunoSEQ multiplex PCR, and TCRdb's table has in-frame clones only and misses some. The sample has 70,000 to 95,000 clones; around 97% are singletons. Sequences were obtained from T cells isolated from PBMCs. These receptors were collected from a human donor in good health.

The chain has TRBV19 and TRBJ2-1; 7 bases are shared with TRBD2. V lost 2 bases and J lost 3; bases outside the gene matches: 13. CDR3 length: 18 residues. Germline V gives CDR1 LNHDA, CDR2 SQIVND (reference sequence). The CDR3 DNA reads TGTGCCAGTAGTATATCCCCTAAAGCGGGGCCCTACTACAATGAGCAGTTCTTC. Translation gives CASSISPKAGPYYNEQFF.

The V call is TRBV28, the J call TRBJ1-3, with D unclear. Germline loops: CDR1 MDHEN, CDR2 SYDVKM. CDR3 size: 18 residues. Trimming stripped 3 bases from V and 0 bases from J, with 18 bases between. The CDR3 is CASSLPLGVRVSGNTIYF. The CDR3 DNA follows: TGTGCCAGCAGTTTGCCCCTCGGGGTGAGAGTCTCTGGAAACACCATATATTTT.

CDR3 coding DNA: TGTGCCAGCAGCTTGGGGGCGCAGGAAAAACTGTTTTTT. Translating gives CASSLGAQEKLFF. The chain recombines TRBV5-6 with TRBJ1-4; D gene uncertain. With 0 bases removed from V and 8 bases from J, the gap between germline ends came to 8 bases. Germline V gene sequence: CDR1 SGHDT, CDR2 YYEEEE. This CDR3 region has 13 residues.

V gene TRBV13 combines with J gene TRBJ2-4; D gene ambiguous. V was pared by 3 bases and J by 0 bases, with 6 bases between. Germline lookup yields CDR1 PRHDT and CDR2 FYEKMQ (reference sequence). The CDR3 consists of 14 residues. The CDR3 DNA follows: TGTGCCAGCAGCTTCCGCGAAGCCAAAAACATTCAGTACTTC. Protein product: CASSFREAKNIQYF. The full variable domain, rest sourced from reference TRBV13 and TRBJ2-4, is AAGVIQSPRHLIKEKRETATLKCYPIPRHDTVYWYQQGPGQDPQFLISFYEKMQSDKGSIPDRFSAQQFSDYHSELNMSSLELGDSALYFCASSFREAKNIQYFGAGTRLSVL.

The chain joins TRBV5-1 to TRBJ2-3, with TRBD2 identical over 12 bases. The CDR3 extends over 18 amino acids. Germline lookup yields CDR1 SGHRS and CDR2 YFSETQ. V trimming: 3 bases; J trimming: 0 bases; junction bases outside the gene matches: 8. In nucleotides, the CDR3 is TGCGCCAGCAGCTCCTCGGGACTAGCGGGTCCTAGCACAGATACGCAGTATTTT. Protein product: CASSSSGLAGPSTDTQYF.